This T cell receptor (beta chain) was sequenced for a study of T-cell memory formation after mild COVID-19. General study findings and limits: Researchers found some responding clones in pre-infection memory, a sign that cross-reactive memory joined. Among CD4+ contracting clones, most were CM and EM, and CD8+ ones EMRA.

V gave up 0 bases and J gave up 8 bases, with 17 bases separating them. This CDR3 spans 16 amino acids. Per the germline V gene, CDR1 is DFQATT and CDR2 is SNEGSKA (reference sequence). This clonotype was seen many times. What it binds is unknown. The authors produced TCR alpha and TCR beta cDNA libraries with sample barcodes and UMIs by 5'RACE using constant-segment primers. TCRdb redid the calling of the 5' RACE reads with MiXCR, one entry per CDR3 protein. The sample consists of over 15,000 distinct CDR3 sequences, 23% of them appearing once. The chain uses TRBV20-1 and TRBJ1-6; a possible D gene is TRBD1 (6 bases). The sequenced sample consisted of PBMCs or a T cell subset sorted from them (not recorded which). The receptor's source is a man aged 18 to 35 who had mild COVID-19 (a few samples of this study predate the infection). Cell type and time point are not known. The CDR3 DNA follows: TGCAGTGCTAGAGATCGGCACAGTGAGGGGGATTCACCCCTCCACTTT. This gives the protein CSARDRHSEGDSPLHF.